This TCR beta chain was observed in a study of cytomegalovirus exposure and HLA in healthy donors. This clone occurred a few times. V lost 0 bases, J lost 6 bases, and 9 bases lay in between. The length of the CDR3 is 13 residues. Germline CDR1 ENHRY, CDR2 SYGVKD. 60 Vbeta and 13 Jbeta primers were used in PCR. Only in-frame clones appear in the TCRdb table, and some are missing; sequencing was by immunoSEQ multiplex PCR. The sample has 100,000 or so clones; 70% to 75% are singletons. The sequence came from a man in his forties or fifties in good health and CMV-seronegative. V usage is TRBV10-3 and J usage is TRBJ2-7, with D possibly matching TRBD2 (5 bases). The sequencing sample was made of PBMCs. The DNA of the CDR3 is TGTGCCATCAGTGAGTCCAGTAGCGTCGAGCAGTACTTC. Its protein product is CAISESSSVEQYF.